This entry is about one T cell receptor beta chain. What it recognizes is unknown. The entry originates in a study of shared clonotypes between healthy human individuals. Study-wide points: Generation probabilities of non-shared clonotypes were lower (relative to those shared by all four donors). Rarefaction showed sorted-subset sequencing was incomplete despite large depth.

Source study methods: Without quality scores, immunoSEQ junctional reads could not be filtered like full-length reads. Sequencing was performed with immunoSEQ multiplex PCR; in TCRdb, only in-frame clones are kept and a portion is missing. D and trimming come from the DNA, and the V and J calls and clone size come from that table. This sample carries more than 400,000 clones, roughly 95% of them seen once, and the ten largest clones take about 0.059%. There are 16 residues in the CDR3. The germline V gene encodes CDR1 SGHRS and CDR2 YFSETQ. V trimming: 1 base; J trimming: 3 bases; junction bases outside the gene matches: 4.

This clonotype originated in a woman aged 25-40 years in good health. The sample comprised naive CD4+ T cells sorted from blood. Noted subset: CD45RA+ positively selected. The V call is TRBV5-1, the J call TRBJ2-2, with TRBD1 identical over 9 bases. This CDR3 reads CASSLTGQGDTGELFF. The CDR3 DNA follows: TGCGCCAGCAGCTTGACGGGACAGGGAGACACCGGGGAGCTGTTTTTT.